The 18 T cell receptor beta chains below were found in one sample sequenced in a study of a mutant IDH1 vaccine in newly diagnosed glioma. Time point described: week 47, end of study. Doses consisted of 300 ug of mutant IDH1 20-mer peptide each, paired with topical imiquimod. Produced via immunoSEQ multiplex PCR; TCRdb's table is partial and in-frame only. This table has some 50,000 clones, roughly 80% appearing once. Antigens for these TCRs are unknown. This material consisted of PBMCs, taken from a glioma patient whose treatment included an IDH1 peptide vaccine. The receptors here all came from a woman aged 25-40 years with glioma. Some clones in this sample may be carry-over from other donors' samples.

The chain links TRBV5-4 to TRBJ2-2; TRBD1 aligns across 7 bases. Germline trimming cut 6 bases from V and 7 bases from J; bases unmatched to any gene: 12. There are 15 residues in the CDR3. The germline CDR1 and CDR2 sequences are SGHNT and YYREEE (reference sequence). The CDR3 is CASKTQGKFGGELFF. The CDR3 bases are TGTGCCAGCAAAACACAGGGGAAATTCGGCGGGGAGCTGTTTTTT.

V usage is TRBV6-5 and J usage is TRBJ2-2, with 9 positions matching TRBD1. The CDR3 contains 15 residues. CDR1 is MNHEY, CDR2 SVGAGI, per germline. The junction had 2 bases not matched to a gene; V was cut back by 5 bases and J by 1 base. CDR3 amino acids: CASSGDRENTGELFF. CDR3 nucleotide sequence: TGTGCCAGCAGTGGGGACAGGGAGAACACCGGGGAGCTGTTTTTT.

V usage is TRBV5-4 and J usage is TRBJ2-3, with TRBD2 matching over 11 bases. Germline V CDR1 and CDR2: SGHNT, YYREEE (reference sequence). The V gene end was trimmed by 5 bases and the J gene end by 2 bases; junction bases not matched to a gene: 4. The CDR3 contains 15 residues. The CDR3 protein is CASRLLAGATDTQYF. The CDR3 DNA is TGTGCCAGCAGACTACTAGCGGGAGCCACAGATACGCAGTATTTT.

The J gene is TRBJ2-7, the V gene TRBV6-1; tentatively, D is TRBD1 (6 bases). The CDR3 extends over 13 amino acids. Germline CDR1 MNHNS, CDR2 SASEGT. Between the trimmed V and J ends, which lost 6 bases and 3 bases, there was a span of 12 bases. The CDR3 DNA is TGTGCCAGCAGCGAGACAGGATTCTACGAGCAGTACTTC. This translates into CASSETGFYEQYF.

The CDR3 bases are TGTGCCAGCAGACTTCTAGCGGCGTCCTACAATGAGCAGTTCTTC. This gives the protein CASRLLAASYNEQFF. The J gene is TRBJ2-1, the V gene TRBV2, with 7 bases matching TRBD2. Germline V gene data show CDR1 as SNHLY and CDR2 as FYNNEI. Trimming cost V 6 bases and J 1 base; bases outside gene matches: 6. The CDR3 length is 15 residues.

The rearrangement uses TRBV20-1 and TRBJ2-4; D gene unclear. V was pared by 6 bases and J by 10 bases, with 10 bases between. Per the germline V gene, CDR1 is DFQATT and CDR2 is SNEGSKA (reference sequence). This CDR3 comprises 10 residues. The CDR3 nucleotides read TGCAGTGCCGTCGTAGGGATTCAGTACTTC. Amino acid sequence: CSAVVGIQYF.

J is TRBJ2-5 and V is TRBV9, with 10 bases fitting TRBD1. The CDR3 covers 15 residues. The V gene end was trimmed by 3 bases and the J gene end by 5 bases; junction bases not matched to a gene: 7. Germline loops: CDR1 SGDLS, CDR2 YYNGEE. The CDR3 here is CASSEATGGDETQYF. CDR3 nucleotide sequence: TGTGCCAGCAGCGAGGCGACAGGGGGCGATGAGACCCAGTACTTC.

DNA of the CDR3: TGTGCCAGTAGTATAGAGGGCAGCCTATATGGCTACACCTTC. It translates to CASSIEGSLYGYTF. The V call is TRBV19, the J call TRBJ1-2; no clear D. From germline, CDR1 is LNHDA and CDR2 SQIVND (reference sequence). The CDR3 has 14 amino acids. V was shortened by 0 bases and J by 5 bases, with 10 bases between the two germline ends.

The V and J genes are TRBV4-1 and TRBJ2-1; 12 nucleotides align to TRBD1. There are 16 residues in the CDR3. Trimming removed 4 bases from V and 4 bases from J; junction bases left unmatched: 5. Germline V CDR1 and CDR2: MGHRA, YSYEKL. The CDR3 coding sequence is TGCGCCAGCAGCCGCCTGGGACAGGGGGCTTACAATGAGCAGTTCTTC. Translated, it gives CASSRLGQGAYNEQFF.

The genes are TRBV19 and TRBJ1-5; D ambiguous. CDR1 is LNHDA and CDR2 is SQIVND in the germline V gene (reference sequence). The CDR3 length is 15 residues. Trimming left V 8 bases short and J 0 bases short, with 14 bases between. The CDR3 DNA reads as TGTGCCAGTGGGCAAGCGAGCTATAGCAATCAGCCCCAGCATTTT. Translated: CASGQASYSNQPQHF.

The rearrangement links TRBV7-2 to TRBJ2-4; the D gene is possibly TRBD1 (6 bases). This CDR3 is built from 16 residues. Trimming stripped 3 bases from V and 0 bases from J, with 12 bases between. CDR1 and CDR2 (germline): SGHTA, FQGNSA. CDR3 sequence reads: CASSFGQTPAKNIQYF. DNA for the CDR3: TGTGCCAGCAGCTTCGGACAGACCCCAGCCAAAAACATTCAGTACTTC. The full variable domain, rest sourced from reference TRBV7-2 and TRBJ2-4, is GAGVSQSPSNKVTEKGKDVELRCDPISGHTALYWYRQSLGQGLEFLIYFQGNSAPDKSGLPSDRFSAERTGGSVSTLTIQRTQQEDSAVYLCASSFGQTPAKNIQYFGAGTRLSVL.

The J gene is TRBJ2-1, the V gene TRBV30, with D tentatively TRBD2 (6 bases). The V gene lost 0 bases and the J gene lost 2 bases, with 11 bases spanning the gap. This CDR3 has 15 amino acids. CDR1 is GTSNPN and CDR2 is SVGIG in the germline V gene (reference sequence). This CDR3 reads CAWSVGGVTYNEQFF. As DNA, the CDR3 is TGTGCCTGGAGTGTAGGCGGGGTAACCTACAATGAGCAGTTCTTC.

This chain links TRBV19 with TRBJ2-2, with a tentative D call TRBD2 (7 bases). The CDR3 loop spans 16 amino acids. V dropped 7 bases and J dropped 4 bases, with 19 bases sitting between them. Germline V gene lookup returns CDR1 LNHDA and CDR2 SQIVND (reference sequence). The CDR3 region is CASTFRGARSTGELFF. CDR3 coding DNA: TGTGCCAGTACCTTTCGGGGGGCGCGGAGCACCGGGGAGCTGTTTTTT.

The genes are TRBV7-9 and TRBJ2-7; 8 bases fit TRBD2. The CDR3 has 13 residues. Per the germline V gene, CDR1 is SEHNR and CDR2 is FQNEAQ (reference sequence). Trimming at V came to 5 bases and at J to 5 bases, leaving 5 bases not matched to a gene. The CDR3 reads CASSVSGKNEQYF. The DNA of the CDR3 is TGTGCCAGCAGCGTTAGCGGGAAAAACGAGCAGTACTTC.

This clone was seen a few times. This sequence joins TRBV10-1 and TRBJ2-7; D may be TRBD1 (5 bases). The CDR3 consists of 13 residues. Germline lookup yields CDR1 WNHNN and CDR2 SYGVQD (reference sequence). The V and J ends lost 0 bases and 3 bases respectively, with 6 bases between them. In nucleotides, the CDR3 is TGCGCCAGCAGTGAGTCGGGGCGCTACGAGCAGTACTTC. Translation: CASSESGRYEQYF.

The chain uses TRBV29-1 and TRBJ2-7; 7 bases match TRBD1. Germline V CDR1 and CDR2: SQVTM, ANQGSEA. J gave up 3 bases and V 6 bases, and 5 bases lay outside the gene matches. This CDR3 is built from 12 residues. The CDR3: CSVLTGFYEQYF. The CDR3 DNA follows: TGCAGCGTCCTGACAGGGTTCTACGAGCAGTACTTC.

This sequence joins TRBV4-1 and TRBJ2-4; 13 nucleotides match TRBD2. Germline lookup yields CDR1 MGHRA and CDR2 YSYEKL. With V trimmed by 5 bases and J by 6 bases, 7 bases remained unmatched. The CDR3 sequence is 16 residues long. The CDR3 loop is CASSSLAGGPGNIQYF. As DNA, the CDR3 is TGCGCCAGCAGCTCACTAGCGGGAGGGCCGGGAAACATTCAGTACTTC.

This clone showed up just once. The chain has TRBV4-1 and TRBJ2-7, with D maybe TRBD2 (6 bases). V was cut by 3 bases and J by 4 bases, with 13 bases left in between. Per germline, CDR1 MGHRA and CDR2 YSYEKL. There are 14 residues in the CDR3. The CDR3, as DNA: TGCGCCAGCAGCCACCCTGGGGACTCTTACGAGCAGTACTTC. The encoded protein is CASSHPGDSYEQYF.